The rows below give T cell receptor beta chains drawn from one sample of a study of control samples from healthy donors and cancer patients. TCRdb keeps only in-frame clones here, not all; method: immunoSEQ multiplex PCR. The sample consists of fewer than 200,000 clones, roughly 95% of them appearing once. Sequencing input: blood. The receptor set was obtained from a woman aged 25 to 39 in good health. The CDR3 runs from the conserved cysteine through the conserved F or W. D genes are given only for firm matches.

v_call: TRBV28
j_call: TRBJ1-6
d_call: NA
cdr3_aa: CASSFERGNSPLHF
cdr3_nt: TGTGCCAGCAGTTTCGAGAGGGGAAATTCACCCCTCCACTTT

v_call: TRBV28
j_call: TRBJ2-2
d_call: TRBD2
cdr3_aa: CAIETSPGELFF
cdr3_nt: TGTGCCATCGAGACTAGCCCCGGGGAGCTGTTTTTT

v_call: TRBV10-3
j_call: TRBJ1-5
d_call: NA
cdr3_aa: CAISGDGTSNQPQHF
cdr3_nt: TGTGCCATCAGTGGGGACGGTACAAGCAATCAGCCCCAGCATTTT

v_call: TRBV3-1/TRBV3-2
j_call: TRBJ1-3
d_call: NA
cdr3_aa: CASSQGPGRGGNTIYF
cdr3_nt: TGTGCCAGCAGCCAAGGTCCGGGGAGAGGTGGAAACACCATATATTTT

v_call: TRBV9
j_call: TRBJ2-3
d_call: NA
cdr3_aa: CASSPWGPYTDTQYF
cdr3_nt: TGTGCCAGCAGCCCTTGGGGACCGTACACAGATACGCAGTATTTT

v_call: TRBV10-3
j_call: TRBJ1-2
d_call: NA
cdr3_aa: CAISDGFQGANYGYTF
cdr3_nt: TGTGCCATCAGTGACGGTTTTCAGGGAGCTAACTATGGCTACACCTTC

v_call: TRBV24-1
j_call: TRBJ2-1
d_call: NA
cdr3_aa: CATSDSSPNPEGEQFF
cdr3_nt: TGTGCCACCAGTGATTCGAGCCCTAATCCGGAGGGTGAGCAGTTCTTC

v_call: TRBV9
j_call: TRBJ2-3
d_call: NA
cdr3_aa: CASSAWTDTQYF
cdr3_nt: TGTGCCAGCAGCGCATGGACAGATACGCAGTATTTT

v_call: TRBV6-5
j_call: TRBJ1-1
d_call: NA
cdr3_aa: CASSPMGGASVAFF
cdr3_nt: TGTGCCAGCAGCCCAATGGGGGGAGCCTCTGTAGCTTTCTTT

v_call: TRBV6-5
j_call: TRBJ2-4
d_call: NA
cdr3_aa: CASSYGNIQYF
cdr3_nt: TGTGCCAGCAGTTACGGAAACATTCAGTACTTC